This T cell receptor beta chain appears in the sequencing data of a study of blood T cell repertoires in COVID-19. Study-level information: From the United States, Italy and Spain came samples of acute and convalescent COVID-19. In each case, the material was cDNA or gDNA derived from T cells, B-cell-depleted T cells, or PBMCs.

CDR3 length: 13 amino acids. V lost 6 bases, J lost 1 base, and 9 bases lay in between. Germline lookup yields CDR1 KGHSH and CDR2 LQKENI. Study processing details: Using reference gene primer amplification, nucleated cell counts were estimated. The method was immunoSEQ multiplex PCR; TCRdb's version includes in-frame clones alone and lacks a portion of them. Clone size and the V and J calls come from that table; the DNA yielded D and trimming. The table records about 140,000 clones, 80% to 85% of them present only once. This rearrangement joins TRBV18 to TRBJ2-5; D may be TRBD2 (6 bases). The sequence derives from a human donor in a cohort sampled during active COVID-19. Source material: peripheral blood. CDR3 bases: TGTGCCAGCTCCGGGACTTTCCAAGAGACCCAGTACTTC. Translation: CASSGTFQETQYF.